The clone carrying this T cell receptor (beta chain) was detected a few times. This sample stems from a study of cytomegalovirus exposure and HLA in healthy donors. PCR primers comprised 60 Vbeta and 13 Jbeta primers. Generated by immunoSEQ multiplex PCR, the TCRdb table keeps only in-frame clones and is missing some. The sample shows 210,000 or so clones, 82% of them seen only once. Germline CDR1 SGHTA, CDR2 FQGTGA. The V end was cut by 1 base, the J end by 1 base, with 7 bases between. CDR3 size: 14 residues. The source is a woman in her 40s in good health and CMV-seronegative. V is TRBV7-3 and J is TRBJ1-1; D is undetermined. Sequences were obtained from PBMCs. CDR3 coding DNA: TGTGCCAGCAGCTTAAACCCAGGGAACACTGAAGCTTTCTTT. Translation: CASSLNPGNTEAFF.